This entry lists 25 T cell receptor beta chains sequenced from one sample in a study of OX40 agonist ivuxolimab in advanced cancers. The assay was immunoSEQ multiplex PCR, and TCRdb's table has in-frame clones only and misses some. The sample comprises about 83,000 clones, around 90% of which are singletons, and roughly 8.4% rests with the top ten. This material consisted of CD4+ or CD8+ T cells sorted from blood, taken in a trial of the OX40 agonist ivuxolimab. The receptors come from an adult with an advanced solid tumor such as melanoma, head and neck, liver or kidney cancer.

The chain uses TRBV13 and TRBJ1-2, with TRBD1 as a possible D gene (6 bases). Looked up from germline, CDR1 is PRHDT and CDR2 is FYEKMQ (reference sequence). The CDR3 is 13 amino acids. V was shortened by 5 bases and J by 14 bases, with 21 bases between the two germline ends. The CDR3 protein is CASSEIDRTAGTF. CDR3 nucleotides: TGTGCCAGCAGCGAGATCGACAGGACGGCGGGGACCTTC.

This chain uses TRBV6-5 with TRBJ1-5, with D perhaps TRBD1 (6 bases). In germline, CDR1 is MNHEY, CDR2 SVGAGI. The CDR3 is 14 amino acids. The germline V and J ends were trimmed by 2 bases and 6 bases, with 11 bases remaining between them. In nucleotides, the CDR3 is TGTGCCAGCAGTTACGACCCAGGGGTTCAGCCCCAGCATTTT. It specifies CASSYDPGVQPQHF.

The rearrangement uses TRBV28 and TRBJ2-1; unclear D gene. Deletions cut 10 bases from V and 5 bases from J, with 18 bases between. CDR3 length equals 14 residues. Germline CDR1 reads MDHEN; CDR2 reads SYDVKM. As DNA, the CDR3 is TGTGCCACGCGTCAAACCCTCCTACACAATGAGCAGTTCTTC. Translating gives CATRQTLLHNEQFF.

The chain is built from TRBV6-5 and TRBJ2-3, with D possibly TRBD1 on 5 matching bases. Germline CDR1 reads MNHEY; CDR2 reads SVGAGI. The V end lost 2 bases, the J end lost 6 bases, and 9 bases lay between the germline ends. The CDR3 runs to 13 residues. The CDR3: CASSYAGADTQYF. The CDR3 DNA reads as TGTGCCAGCAGTTACGCTGGGGCCGATACGCAGTATTTT.

The table lists this clone with a count of one. CDR3 sequence reads: CASSLAQGEETQYF. CDR3 DNA: TGTGCCAGCAGCTTAGCACAGGGGGAAGAGACCCAGTACTTC. The rearrangement joins TRBV13 to TRBJ2-5; 8 nucleotides agree with TRBD1. V was pared by 1 base and J by 3 bases, with 1 base of the junction left unmatched. The CDR3 contains 14 residues. Germline V gene lookup returns CDR1 PRHDT and CDR2 FYEKMQ (reference sequence).

The chain couples TRBV15 to TRBJ2-7; TRBD1 agrees at 8 bases. Germline trimming cut 0 bases from V and 7 bases from J; bases unmatched to any gene: 8. Germline CDR1 reads LNHNV; CDR2 reads YYDKDF (reference sequence). The CDR3 length is 15 residues. The CDR3, as DNA: TGTGCCACCAGCAGAGATTGGCAGGGGGCTGGGGAGCAGTACGTC. As protein: CATSRDWQGAGEQYV.

V gene TRBV11-2 combines with J gene TRBJ1-5; TRBD1 is a possible D gene (5 bases). CDR3 length: 14 residues. The ends were cut back, 1 base at V and 3 bases at J, with 7 bases in the middle. The germline V gene encodes CDR1 SGHAT and CDR2 FQNNGV. CDR3 sequence: CASSLGGPNQPQHF. The CDR3 region has the DNA TGTGCCAGCAGCTTAGGGGGCCCCAATCAGCCCCAGCATTTT.

V and J are TRBV11-2 and TRBJ2-7; TRBD1 might be the D (6 bases). The CDR3 extends over 16 amino acids. V was trimmed by 6 bases and J by 0 bases, leaving 18 bases between them. Germline V gene sequence: CDR1 SGHAT, CDR2 FQNNGV. In DNA, the CDR3 is TGTGCCAGCAGTCTAGAGCCAGGGGTGGCCTCCTACGAGCAGTACTTC. Translated: CASSLEPGVASYEQYF.

The chain joins TRBV7-9 to TRBJ2-1; 9 bases match TRBD2. The CDR3 runs 16 residues. Germline-derived CDR1 and CDR2 are SEHNR and FQNEAQ (reference sequence). Trimming removed 3 bases from V and 8 bases from J; junction bases left unmatched: 11. CDR3 loop: CASSFGPSGRTHEQFF. CDR3 in DNA: TGTGCCAGCAGCTTTGGTCCGAGCGGGAGGACGCATGAGCAGTTCTTC.

This chain joins TRBV10-2 and TRBJ2-3; 11 bases are shared with TRBD2. Trimming at V came to 1 base and at J to 1 base, leaving 10 bases not matched to a gene. Germline-derived CDR1 and CDR2 are WSHSY and SAAADI. The CDR3 covers 19 residues. The CDR3 DNA follows: TGCGCCAGCAGTGAGTATGGCGCTAGCGGGGGGTCAGGCACAGATACGCAGTATTTT. Its protein is CASSEYGASGGSGTDTQYF.

The gene calls are TRBV20-1 and TRBJ2-4; D is uncertain. Trimming took 3 bases from V and 7 from J, leaving 7 bases between them. From germline, CDR1 is DFQATT and CDR2 SNEGSKA (reference sequence). The CDR3 length is 11 residues. The CDR3: CSASYRNIQYF. The CDR3 coding sequence is TGCAGTGCTAGTTATCGTAACATTCAGTACTTC.

The gene calls are TRBV7-9 and TRBJ1-5, with D uncertain. The germline V gene encodes CDR1 SEHNR and CDR2 FQNEAQ (reference sequence). The ends were cut back, 4 bases at V and 2 bases at J, with 6 bases in the middle. The CDR3 covers 13 residues. CDR3 region: CASSSQGNQPQHF. CDR3 coding DNA: TGTGCCAGCAGCTCTCAAGGCAATCAGCCCCAGCATTTT.

The V and J genes are TRBV2 and TRBJ2-4; TRBD1 agrees at 9 bases. The germline gives CDR1 SNHLY, CDR2 FYNNEI. This CDR3 has 13 amino acids. Trimming took 6 bases from V and 15 from J; bases not matched to a gene: 12. CDR3 loop: CASSVLIGQGMYF. The CDR3 DNA follows: TGTGCCAGCAGCGTACTGATCGGACAGGGGATGTACTTC.

The chain employs TRBV28 and TRBJ1-5; 9 bases map to TRBD1. The trim removed 2 bases at V and 7 bases at J, leaving 3 bases unmatched. CDR1 is MDHEN, CDR2 SYDVKM, per germline. The CDR3 has 14 residues. CDR3: CASSLGTGYQPQHF. CDR3 in DNA: TGTGCCAGCAGTTTAGGGACAGGGTACCAGCCCCAGCATTTT.

This clone was counted a single time. V usage is TRBV28 and J usage is TRBJ1-5, with a possible D match to TRBD1 (6 bases). CDR1 is MDHEN and CDR2 is SYDVKM in the germline V gene. The V end lost 3 bases, the J end lost 1 base, and 16 bases lay between the germline ends. The CDR3 spans 17 residues. CDR3 nucleotide sequence: TGTGCCAGCAGTTTCATTATCGGGGGCCACAGCAATCAGCCCCAGCATTTT. Its translation: CASSFIIGGHSNQPQHF.

The chain couples TRBV27 to TRBJ2-1, with no clear D. Germline assignment: CDR1 MNHEY and CDR2 SMNVEV (reference sequence). The CDR3 consists of 14 residues. Trimming shortened V by 3 bases and J by 8 bases, and 14 bases separated the two germline ends. CDR3 sequence (DNA): TGTGCCAGCAGTTTCGAGCTCCCAGCAGATGAGCAGTTCTTC. This translates into CASSFELPADEQFF.

A single count supports this clone. One end of the junction is discordant with germline, which a read error may explain. CDR3 nucleotide sequence: TGTGCTAGCAGCTTAGCGGCGGCCTCCTACAATGAGCAGTTCTTC. Residues: CASSLAAASYNEQFF. This chain links TRBV7-7 with TRBJ2-1; possibly TRBD2 for D (6 bases). Germline V gives CDR1 SSHAT, CDR2 FNYEAQ (reference sequence). This CDR3 has 15 amino acids.

V gene TRBV4-1 combines with J gene TRBJ1-1; D is unresolved. Germline V CDR1 and CDR2: MGHRA, YSYEKL. V was pared by 1 base and J by 6 bases, with 9 bases between. The CDR3 is 13 amino acids. CDR3 residues: CASSQVGVPEAFF. The DNA of the CDR3 is TGCGCCAGCAGCCAAGTAGGTGTCCCTGAAGCTTTCTTT.

This clone has just a few counts. This chain links TRBV11-2 with TRBJ2-1; no firm D call. Germline CDR1 is SGHAT and CDR2 is FQNNGV. V dropped 4 bases and J dropped 5 bases, with 6 bases sitting between them. The CDR3 covers 12 residues. The CDR3 protein is CASSSVDNEQFF. The CDR3 coding sequence is TGTGCCAGCAGCTCAGTCGACAATGAGCAGTTCTTC. Combining the CDR3 with reference TRBV11-2 and TRBJ2-1 gives the whole variable domain EAGVAQSPRYKIIEKRQSVAFWCNPISGHATLYWYQQILGQGPKLLIQFQNNGVVDDSQLPKDRFSAERLKGVDSTLKIQPAKLEDSAVYLCASSSVDNEQFFGPGTRLTVL.

The chain links TRBV4-1 to TRBJ1-2; D is ambiguous. The CDR3 is 13 amino acids. Trimming took 1 base from V and 8 from J, leaving 11 bases between them. CDR1 MGHRA and CDR2 YSYEKL come from the germline V gene. The CDR3 DNA sequence: TGCGCCAGCAGCCAAGTCGGAGGCCACGGCTACACCTTC. Its protein is CASSQVGGHGYTF.

In this sample, this clone turned up a few times. Different DNA sequences within this sample yield the same CDR3. The chain combines TRBV28 with TRBJ2-5; D is ambiguous. This CDR3 has 11 amino acids. Germline CDR1 and CDR2: MDHEN and SYDVKM. Trimming took 3 bases from V and 4 from J, leaving 3 bases between them. The CDR3 DNA reads as TGTGCCAGCAGTTTCGGAGAGACCCAGTACTTC. This sequence encodes CASSFGETQYF.

This clone was seen once. The genes are TRBV7-2 and TRBJ2-7; TRBD2 matches at 11 bases. This CDR3 has 16 amino acids. After removal of 5 bases from V and 2 bases from J, the junction contained 8 bases not matched to a gene. CDR1 is SGHTA, CDR2 FQGNSA, per germline. The CDR3 protein is CASSPIAGGRTYEQYV. CDR3 bases: TGTGCCAGCAGCCCCATAGCGGGAGGGAGGACCTACGAGCAGTACGTC.

CDR3 protein: CASWDYSTDTQYF. The CDR3 nucleotides are TGTGCCAGCTGGGACTATAGCACAGATACGCAGTATTTT. This chain links TRBV2 with TRBJ2-3; TRBD2 matches 7 bases. V shed 8 bases, J shed 0 bases, and the junction held 2 bases outside the gene matches. The germline V gene has CDR1 SNHLY and CDR2 FYNNEI. The CDR3 contains 13 residues.

The J gene is TRBJ2-7, the V gene TRBV28, with D perhaps TRBD1 or TRBD2 (6 bases each). V was trimmed by 2 bases and J by 3 bases, leaving 20 bases between them. Per the germline V gene, CDR1 is MDHEN and CDR2 is SYDVKM. The CDR3 has 17 residues. CDR3 in amino acids: CASSLRGELAPGYEQYF. CDR3 DNA: TGTGCCAGCAGTTTAAGGGGGGAACTAGCTCCGGGCTACGAGCAGTACTTC.

This clone was recorded a few times. The V gene is TRBV4-1, the J gene TRBJ1-2; TRBD1 matches at 7 bases. The V segment lost 2 bases and the J segment 0 bases; nucleotides outside the gene matches: 3. The CDR3 sequence is 15 residues long. The germline V gene has CDR1 MGHRA and CDR2 YSYEKL. The DNA of the CDR3 is TGCGCCAGCAGCCAAAACGACAGGGCTAACTATGGCTACACCTTC. Amino acids: CASSQNDRANYGYTF.